What follows are 16 T cell receptor beta chains derived from one specimen sequenced in a study of blood T cell repertoires in COVID-19. Using immunoSEQ multiplex PCR, the repertoire was profiled, and TCRdb retains in-frame clones only, with some absent. This table has over 150,000 clones, more than 65% appearing once. Material: peripheral blood. These receptor sequences come from a human donor in a cohort sampled during active COVID-19.

V and J are TRBV15 and TRBJ2-7; D is uncertain. CDR1 LNHNV and CDR2 YYDKDF come from the germline V gene (reference sequence). The CDR3 loop spans 15 amino acids. V lost 3 bases, J lost 3 bases, and 15 bases lay in between. The CDR3, as DNA: TGTGCCACCAGCAGTGGCCAGGAAACCTTCTACGAGCAGTACTTC. The encoded protein is CATSSGQETFYEQYF.

The CDR3 spells CASSQAGGASYNEQFF. The CDR3 region has the DNA TGCGCCAGCAGCCAAGCCGGGGGGGCCTCCTACAATGAGCAGTTCTTC. V is TRBV4-1 and J is TRBJ2-1; TRBD2 agrees at 8 bases. The V gene's germline CDR1 is MGHRA and CDR2 YSYEKL. This CDR3 has 16 amino acids. V shed 1 base, J shed 0 bases, and the junction held 2 bases outside the gene matches.

CDR3 amino acids: CSASRMAGGFYNEQFF. CDR3 coding DNA: TGCAGTGCTAGTCGTATGGCGGGAGGCTTCTACAATGAGCAGTTCTTC. The chain links TRBV20-1 to TRBJ2-1; 8 bases are shared with TRBD2. CDR1 DFQATT and CDR2 SNEGSKA come from the germline V gene (reference sequence). J lost 3 bases, V lost 3 bases, and 10 bases had no gene match. This CDR3 is built from 16 residues.

The chain is built from TRBV5-1 and TRBJ1-2; TRBD1 might be the D (6 bases). Trimming left V 0 bases short and J 4 bases short, with 10 bases between. This CDR3 has 14 residues. The germline V gene encodes CDR1 SGHRS and CDR2 YFSETQ. The DNA of the CDR3 is TGCGCCAGCAGCTTGGTGGGGGCGGGCTATGGCTACACCTTC. Translating gives CASSLVGAGYGYTF.

This clone was found once. For the CDR3, the DNA is TGTGCCTGGAGTGTACTCTTAGTCACTGAAGCTTTCTTT. Translating it yields CAWSVLLVTEAFF. The chain has TRBV30 and TRBJ1-1; D gene ambiguous. V was cut by 0 bases and J by 4 bases, with 9 bases left in between. Germline V gene lookup returns CDR1 GTSNPN and CDR2 SVGIG (reference sequence). The CDR3 covers 13 residues. Together with reference TRBV30 and TRBJ1-1, the CDR3 gives the full variable domain: SQTIHQWPATLVQPVGSPLSLECTVEGTSNPNLYWYRQAAGRGLQLLFYSVGIGQISSEVPQNLSASRPQDRQFILSSKKLLLSDSGFYLCAWSVLLVTEAFFGQGTRLTVV.

The chain couples TRBV6-5 to TRBJ2-3, with D possibly matching TRBD2 (6 bases). V lost 2 bases and J lost 1, with 10 bases in between. The CDR3 extends over 15 amino acids. Germline loops: CDR1 MNHEY, CDR2 SVGAGI. The CDR3 protein is CASSYTGVGTDTQYF. The CDR3 bases are TGTGCCAGCAGTTACACGGGAGTGGGCACAGATACGCAGTATTTT.

Concerning this clone: This specimen includes other DNA sequences encoding the same CDR3. The chain recombines TRBV19 with TRBJ2-1; D ambiguous. The germline V gene encodes CDR1 LNHDA and CDR2 SQIVND (reference sequence). The CDR3 covers 15 residues. V was clipped by 3 bases and J by 0 bases, with 9 bases between them. CDR3 loop: CASSIGPSSYNEQFF. As DNA, the CDR3 is TGTGCCAGTAGTATTGGTCCGAGCTCCTACAATGAGCAGTTCTTC.

The rearrangement joins TRBV7-2 to TRBJ1-1; D perhaps matches TRBD1 (5 bases). CDR1 and CDR2 (germline): SGHTA, FQGNSA. CDR3 size: 18 residues. V shed 1 base and J shed 1 base, with 19 bases lying between them. Here the CDR3 reads CASSLVLVSRVKNTEAFF. CDR3 nucleotide sequence: TGTGCCAGCAGCTTAGTACTCGTAAGCAGGGTAAAGAACACTGAAGCTTTCTTT.

The V gene is TRBV12-3 or TRBV12-4, the J gene TRBJ2-1; TRBD1 matches 8 bases. With 6 bases clipped from V and 8 bases from J, the junction kept 6 bases outside the gene matches. This CDR3 is built from 13 residues. CDR3 protein: CASSRGRWYEQFF. The CDR3 bases are TGTGCCAGCAGCAGGGGGCGCTGGTATGAGCAGTTCTTC.

The V gene is TRBV28, the J gene TRBJ2-1; 14 bases line up with TRBD2. The CDR3 length is 18 residues. Unmatched junction bases numbered 7, after V lost 6 bases and J lost 0 bases. Germline lookup yields CDR1 MDHEN and CDR2 SYDVKM. CDR3 sequence reads: CASSGTSGGLSSYNEQFF. The CDR3 DNA reads as TGTGCCAGCAGCGGGACTAGCGGGGGTTTAAGCTCCTACAATGAGCAGTTCTTC.

The V call is TRBV28, the J call TRBJ2-3, with D perhaps TRBD1 (5 bases). The germline V gene encodes CDR1 MDHEN and CDR2 SYDVKM. The CDR3 totals 14 residues. Trimming cost V 4 bases and J 2 bases, with 10 bases left between them. The CDR3 nucleotides are TGTGCCAGCAGTTCCAGGGTACCCACAGATACGCAGTATTTT. This sequence encodes CASSSRVPTDTQYF.

In this sample, this clone turned up a few times. The chain joins TRBV7-7 to TRBJ2-1, with 7 bases lining up with TRBD1. The CDR3 covers 15 residues. The germline V gene has CDR1 SSHAT and CDR2 FNYEAQ (reference sequence). The V gene end was trimmed by 4 bases and the J gene end by 5 bases; junction bases not matched to a gene: 8. Here the CDR3 DNA reads TGTGCCAGCAGCTCGGGACAGAAAAACCACAATGAGCAGTTCTTC. Its translation: CASSSGQKNHNEQFF.

The chain recombines TRBV11-3 with TRBJ2-7, with D tentatively TRBD2 (6 bases). Trimming removed 3 bases at V and 7 bases at J, with 13 bases between. In germline, CDR1 is SGHNT, CDR2 YENEEA. This CDR3 comprises 13 residues. CDR3 sequence: CASSFSGSQEQYF. Written as DNA, the CDR3 is TGTGCCAGCAGCTTTTCCGGGAGTCAAGAGCAGTACTTC.

V is TRBV2 and J is TRBJ2-1, with 10 bases identical to TRBD1. The CDR3 is 15 amino acids. With V trimmed by 1 base and J by 9 bases, 6 bases remained unmatched. The germline CDR1 and CDR2 sequences are SNHLY and FYNNEI. CDR3 residues: CASSEGRGQGPEQFF. The CDR3 DNA reads as TGTGCCAGCAGTGAAGGAAGGGGACAGGGGCCTGAGCAGTTCTTC.

The gene calls are TRBV12-3 or TRBV12-4 and TRBJ1-6; no firm D call. V gave up 2 bases and J gave up 7 bases, with 6 bases separating them. This CDR3 is built from 13 residues. CDR3 sequence (DNA): TGTGCCAGCAGTTTATTCGGGAATTCACCCCTCCACTTT. This sequence encodes CASSLFGNSPLHF.

The rearrangement joins TRBV6-1 to TRBJ1-5; D remains ambiguous. Germline V lookup: CDR1 MNHNS, CDR2 SASEGT. The CDR3 is made up of 16 amino acids. V was pared by 4 bases and J by 1 base, with 14 bases between. For the CDR3, the DNA is TGTGCCAGCAGTGTCAGGTCGGGGAAAAGCAATCAGCCCCAGCATTTT. It specifies CASSVRSGKSNQPQHF.